Each of the 7 T cell receptor beta chains below was sequenced from the same sample in a study of graft-versus-host responses after intestinal transplantation. The protocol was immunoSEQ multiplex PCR, while the TCRdb copy is restricted to in-frame clones and leaves out a portion. Of about 11,000 clones in the sample, around 32% were seen once. The sequencing here drew on alloreactive CD4+ T cells from a mixed lymphocyte reaction culture, taken before transplantation. The subset is: CFSE-low proliferating T cells sorted from approximately six-day pre-transplant mixed lymphocyte reaction (GvH or HvG direction). These receptors were collected from a human patient who was an organ donor for intestinal transplantation.

This clone is medium-sized in the sample. The V call is TRBV18, the J call TRBJ2-7, with 8 bases identical to TRBD2. V was pared by 3 bases and J by 1 base, with 8 bases of the junction left unmatched. The germline V gene encodes CDR1 KGHSH and CDR2 LQKENI. CDR3 length equals 16 residues. The CDR3 DNA reads as TGTGCCAGCTCACCCCTCCGGGGGGGTGTATCCTACGAGCAGTACTTC. Its translation is CASSPLRGGVSYEQYF.

The chain uses TRBV5-1 and TRBJ2-3; weak D call: TRBD2 (6 bases). This CDR3 comprises 13 residues. The germline V gene encodes CDR1 SGHRS and CDR2 YFSETQ. V dropped 0 bases and J dropped 4 bases, with 6 bases sitting between them. As DNA, the CDR3 is TGCGCCAGCAGCTTGGGGGGGGCAGATACGCAGTATTTT. Protein: CASSLGGADTQYF.

The chain is built from TRBV11-2 and TRBJ1-4; 9 bases match TRBD1. This CDR3 comprises 17 residues. Looked up from germline, CDR1 is SGHAT and CDR2 is FQNNGV. The J segment lost 7 bases and the V segment lost 4 bases, leaving 13 bases of the junction unmatched. CDR3 nucleotide sequence: TGTGCCAGCAGCTACACAGGGGGCGCAAGTGGAAGTGAAAAACTGTTTTTT. Translated: CASSYTGGASGSEKLFF.

This clone was counted between two and nine times. The chain has TRBV6-1 and TRBJ2-7; 7 nucleotides align to TRBD1. The CDR3 runs to 14 residues. Unmatched junction bases numbered 6, after V lost 4 bases and J lost 3 bases. Germline CDR1 reads MNHNS; CDR2 reads SASEGT. CDR3 loop: CASSVSYRGYEQYF. The CDR3 nucleotides are TGTGCCAGCAGTGTATCTTACAGGGGCTACGAGCAGTACTTC.

The chain joins TRBV2 to TRBJ2-1; D possibly corresponds to TRBD2 (5 bases). Germline V gene sequence: CDR1 SNHLY, CDR2 FYNNEI. V was cut by 7 bases and J by 12 bases, with 16 bases left in between. The CDR3 has 12 residues. CDR3 in amino acids: CASNRDAVRQFF. The CDR3 region has the DNA TGTGCCAGCAACCGGGATGCGGTTCGGCAGTTCTTC.

On this clone: The junction does not match germline at one end; this may be a read error. The V gene is TRBV12-5, the J gene TRBJ2-5; D may be TRBD1 (5 bases). Germline CDR1 reads LGHNT; CDR2 reads FRNRAP. The length of the CDR3 is 14 residues. Written as DNA, the CDR3 is TGTGCTAGTGGTTTGAGCCAGGGTCTGGAGACCCGGTACTTC. Amino acids: CASGLSQGLETRYF.

The V call is TRBV19, the J call TRBJ2-7, with 8 positions matching TRBD1. V shed 3 bases, J shed 7 bases, and the junction held 11 bases outside the gene matches. The CDR3 length is 15 residues. The germline V gene has CDR1 LNHDA and CDR2 SQIVND (reference sequence). DNA of the CDR3: TGTGCCAGTAGTATCTCCGGGACAGGCAACCCAGAGCAGTACTTC. Translation gives CASSISGTGNPEQYF.